This entry is about one TCR beta chain. Its antigen is as yet unknown. The sample comes from a study of T cells in Graves' hyperthyroidism and ophthalmopathy. V dropped 3 bases and J dropped 2 bases, with 7 bases sitting between them. The CDR3 consists of 12 residues. In germline, CDR1 is SQVTM, CDR2 ANQGSEA. TCR beta CDR3 sequences were amplified from RNA transcripts. The TCR CDR3 was amplified in a first-round RT-PCR using the HTBI primer set. TCRdb used MiXCR to reprocess the multiplex PCR reads, holding one entry per CDR3 protein. This repertoire shows fewer than 700,000 distinct CDR3 sequences, under 20% found once; its top ten account for approximately 15%. Notes on the study in general: Ophthalmopathy and stable hyperthyroidism were told apart by a 13 V-J model.

The sample taken for sequencing was blood. The receptor comes from a woman between 18 and 30 years old with Graves' ophthalmopathy. The rearrangement links TRBV29-1 to TRBJ2-5; the D is unclear. CDR3 sequence: CSVDATQETQYF. CDR3 in DNA: TGCAGCGTTGATGCGACTCAAGAGACCCAGTACTTC.